This is a list of T cell receptor beta chains from one sample in a study of cytomegalovirus exposure and HLA in healthy donors. Assay used: immunoSEQ multiplex PCR; TCRdb lists only in-frame clones, some missing. The sample holds some 180,000 clones, approximately 80% seen once. The material sequenced was PBMCs. The receptors here all came from a girl aged 2 to 10 in good health and CMV-seropositive. CDR3s include the opening cysteine and the closing phenylalanine or tryptophan. Each record gives: CDR3 DNA, CDR3 protein, V gene, clone size, CDR3 length, D gene, J gene. The D gene is left open where the match is weak. Clone size is given for some rows only: seen once, a few or many times, or a class if the clone is expanded.

TGCGCCAGCAGCTCGGACAGGGGGCAGTACTTC | CASSSDRGQYF | TRBV5-1 | NA | 11 | TRBD1 | TRBJ2-7
TGCGCCAGCAGTACACAGGAGAGGAATGAGCAGTTCTTC | CASSTQERNEQFF | TRBV10-1 | NA | 13 | NA | TRBJ2-1
TGTGCCAGCAGTGTCGACAGCCTGAACACTGAAGCTTTCTTT | CASSVDSLNTEAFF | TRBV6-4 | NA | 14 | NA | TRBJ1-1
TGCGCCAGCAGCACCCTGACAGGGGGAAATGAAAAACTGTTTTTT | CASSTLTGGNEKLFF | TRBV5-1 | NA | 15 | TRBD1 | TRBJ1-4
TGCAGCGTTGACTCCCGAGGGGGTCGCCTTGAGCAGTTCTTC | CSVDSRGGRLEQFF | TRBV29-1 | NA | 14 | NA | TRBJ2-1
TGTGCCAGCAGCCGATTACCGGGGTACAATGAGCAGTTCTTC | CASSRLPGYNEQFF | TRBV11-2 | NA | 14 | NA | TRBJ2-1
TGTGCCAGTAGTATAGGTTACAGGGAAAGGTCGGCCAAAAACATTCAGTACTTC | CASSIGYRERSAKNIQYF | TRBV19 | NA | 18 | NA | TRBJ2-4
TGTGCCAGCACCTCCAACAGGGGGCTAAGTGGCTACACCTTC | CASTSNRGLSGYTF | TRBV6-5 | NA | 14 | TRBD1 | TRBJ1-2
TGTGCCAGCAGCTTCGGGGGGGCACTTAACTCTGGAAACACCATATATTTT | CASSFGGALNSGNTIYF | TRBV5-4 | NA | 17 | NA | TRBJ1-3
TGCGCCAGCAGCCAAGGAGGGAGAGCAACTAATGAAAAACTGTTTTTT | CASSQGGRATNEKLFF | TRBV4-1 | few | 16 | NA | TRBJ1-4
TGCAGCGTTGAGCGGGAGGGTGGGAGCACAGATACGCAGTATTTT | CSVEREGGSTDTQYF | TRBV29-1 | NA | 15 | TRBD2 | TRBJ2-3
TGTGCCAGCAGCTCCAGAAGACAGGATGGCACAGATACGCAGTATTTT | CASSSRRQDGTDTQYF | TRBV5-4 | NA | 16 | NA | TRBJ2-3
TGTGCCAGCAGCGTAACGCGGGAGTGGCTTCGAAATGAGCAGTTCTTC | CASSVTREWLRNEQFF | TRBV9 | NA | 16 | TRBD2 | TRBJ2-1
TGCGCCAGCAGCGAAACACAGAACACTGAAGCTTTCTTT | CASSETQNTEAFF | TRBV5-1 | NA | 13 | NA | TRBJ1-1
TGTGCCTGCCAACCCGGGACTAGTTATACCGGTGAGCAGTTCTTC | CACQPGTSYTGEQFF | TRBV30 | NA | 15 | TRBD2 | TRBJ2-1
TGTGCCAGCAAACCCGGTTGGAGCCGCTCCTATAATTCACCCCTCCACTTT | CASKPGWSRSYNSPLHF | TRBV5-6 | NA | 17 | NA | TRBJ1-6
TGTGCCAGTAGTATAAGGGAACAGGGGGTTCGGTATCAGCCCCAGCATTTT | CASSIREQGVRYQPQHF | TRBV19 | few | 17 | TRBD1 | TRBJ1-5
TGTGCCAGCAGTGAATTAGGGGTCGGTGGCTACACCTTC | CASSELGVGGYTF | TRBV25-1 | NA | 13 | NA | TRBJ1-2
TGTGCCAGCAGTGACTCGACTAGCGGGAGCAATGAGCAGTTCTTC | CASSDSTSGSNEQFF | TRBV6-4 | few | 15 | TRBD2 | TRBJ2-1
TGTGCCAGCAGTGAAGCGGCGGGAGGGCCCTACGAGCAGTACTTC | CASSEAAGGPYEQYF | TRBV6-1 | NA | 15 | TRBD2 | TRBJ2-7
TGCGCCAGCAGCAATCGGGACAGGTTAGGACATAATGAAAAACTGTTTTTT | CASSNRDRLGHNEKLFF | TRBV5-1 | NA | 17 | TRBD1 | TRBJ1-4
TGTGCCAGCTCTCCCACAGGGAATCAGCCCCAGCATTTT | CASSPTGNQPQHF | TRBV18 | NA | 13 | NA | TRBJ1-5
TGCGCCAGCAGCTTGGAGCAGGGTAGGTCACCCCTCCACTTT | CASSLEQGRSPLHF | TRBV5-1 | NA | 14 | NA | TRBJ1-6
TGTGCCAGCAGTTTATCGAGGGATAGTGAGCAGTTCTTC | CASSLSRDSEQFF | TRBV27 | few | 13 | NA | TRBJ2-1
TGTGCCAGCAGCTTACGGGACAGGGACAATCAGCCCCAGCATTTT | CASSLRDRDNQPQHF | TRBV4-2 | NA | 15 | TRBD1 | TRBJ1-5
TGTGCCAATATTCTCAGACAGTTCAAGGGCTACACCTTC | CANILRQFKGYTF | TRBV19 | NA | 13 | NA | TRBJ1-2
TGTGCCAGCTCACCGAGACAGGGAAATCAGCCCCAGCATTTT | CASSPRQGNQPQHF | TRBV18 | NA | 14 | TRBD1 | TRBJ1-5
TGCAGCGTTGAAGGAGGGGGGGACAGGGCTAGCAATCAGCCCCAGCATTTT | CSVEGGGDRASNQPQHF | TRBV29-1 | NA | 17 | TRBD1 | TRBJ1-5
TGTGCCAGCAGCGTAGCGGGAAACACCGGGGAGCTGTTTTTT | CASSVAGNTGELFF | TRBV5-8 | NA | 14 | TRBD2 | TRBJ2-2